This TCR beta chain is drawn from a study of blood T cell repertoires in COVID-19. This table comes from immunoSEQ multiplex PCR, and its TCRdb copy is limited to in-frame clones, with some not included. There are approximately 50,000 clones in the sample; 80% to 90% occur only once, and about 3% lies in the top ten. This CDR3 spans 14 amino acids. Looked up from germline, CDR1 is LNHDA and CDR2 is SQIVND (reference sequence). Trimming stripped 5 bases from V and 2 bases from J, with 11 bases between. The chain uses TRBV19 and TRBJ2-3; D might be TRBD2 (7 bases). The source is a human donor in a cohort sampled during active COVID-19. What was sequenced was peripheral blood. Here the CDR3 DNA reads TGTGCCAGTAGTCGACGGGGGGCCACAGATACGCAGTATTTT. Residues: CASSRRGATDTQYF.